This T cell receptor (beta chain) was documented in a study of shared clonotypes between healthy human individuals. Sequencing was performed with immunoSEQ multiplex PCR; in TCRdb, only in-frame clones are kept and a portion is missing. Of more than 1.2 million clones in the sample, about 98.5% were seen once. Trimming left V 5 bases short and J 10 bases short, with 11 bases between. From germline, CDR1 is MNHGY and CDR2 SVAAGI. The CDR3 extends over 11 amino acids. Sequenced sample: naive CD4+ T cells sorted from blood. Subset denoted: CD45RA+ positively selected. This sequence originates from a man aged 30 to 39 in good health. The chain joins TRBV6-9 to TRBJ1-2; D not certain. The CDR3 nucleotides are TGTGCCAGCAGTATTCTGAGATCCTACACCTTC. As protein: CASSILRSYTF.